The sequence of this T cell receptor beta chain was determined in a study of naive and memory T cell subsets. CDR3 length equals 16 residues. The germline CDR1 and CDR2 sequences are KGHDR and SFDVKD. V lost 8 bases to trimming and J lost 4 bases, with 21 bases between them. Study-level findings and limits: A clonotype means one alpha or beta sequence, not an alpha/beta pair.

The beta constant-region primer was an equimolar mix of two oligonucleotides covering TRBC1 and TRBC2. MiXCR, run by TCRdb on the UMI-ligation and nested PCR reads, gives a single entry per CDR3 protein. The table has tens of thousands of distinct CDR3 sequences, 6% to 7.5% seen once. As to this clonotype: Its specificity is unknown.

This sequence originates from a human donor in good health. Sequenced material: central memory CD4+ T cells from blood. This chain connects TRBV24-1 to TRBJ2-3; D is uncertain. CDR3 region: CATMNSRVSAADTQYF. Here the CDR3 DNA reads TGTGCCACCATGAACTCGCGTGTTTCCGCGGCAGATACGCAGTATTTT.